Following are 2 T cell receptor beta chains from one sample sequenced in a study of T-cell reconstitution after alpha-beta-depleted transplantation in children. Using unique molecular identifiers, the investigators prepared the TCRbeta library. MiXCR, run by TCRdb on the PCR reads, gives a single entry per CDR3 protein. The sample lists about 230,000 distinct CDR3 sequences; 11% were seen once. The starting material was PBMCs, obtained before TCRalphabeta/CD19-depleted stem cell transplant. The receptors come from a child under two years old with acute myeloid leukemia, due to receive a stem cell transplant.

The count of this clonotype is one. A much larger clone is a single base away; this may be a read error. The chain combines TRBV12-3 or TRBV12-4 with TRBJ1-2, with 9 bases fitting TRBD1. This CDR3 comprises 13 residues. The CDR3 loop is CASSLWDRAGYPF. The CDR3 DNA follows: TGTGCCAGCAGTTTATGGGACAGGGCTGGCTACCCCTTC.

The J gene is TRBJ2-7, the V gene TRBV18; D is uncertain. Germline V gene lookup returns CDR1 KGHSH and CDR2 LQKENI. V lost 3 bases to trimming and J lost 3 bases, with 9 bases between them. The CDR3 has 13 amino acids. CDR3 loop: CASSPDPNYEQYF. The CDR3 DNA reads TGTGCCAGCTCACCTGACCCCAACTACGAGCAGTACTTC. Drawing the rest from reference TRBV18 and TRBJ2-7, the complete variable domain is NAGVMQNPRHLVRRRGQEARLRCSPMKGHSHVYWYRQLPEEGLKFMVYLQKENIIDESGMPKERFSAEFPKEGPSILRIQQVVRGDSAAYFCASSPDPNYEQYFGPGTRLTVT.